The 15 T cell receptor beta chains listed next were all sequenced from one sample in a study of blood T cell repertoires in COVID-19. Data came from immunoSEQ multiplex PCR; TCRdb stores just in-frame clones and leaves some out. The sample consists of 150,000 to 200,000 clones, roughly 87% of them appearing once. The specimen sequenced was PBMCs or T cells enriched from blood (not recorded which). All receptors derive from a human donor with acute COVID-19. The donor label of this sample is uncertain.

This sequence joins TRBV5-6 and TRBJ1-4, with D perhaps TRBD1 (5 bases). This CDR3 has 14 residues. The germline CDR1 and CDR2 sequences are SGHDT and YYEEEE. The V and J ends lost 4 bases and 8 bases respectively, with 15 bases between them. CDR3: CASSGAGLEEKLFF. In DNA, the CDR3 is TGTGCCAGCAGCGGGGCAGGGTTAGAGGAAAAACTGTTTTTT.

This chain links TRBV18 with TRBJ2-2, with D perhaps TRBD2 (6 bases). Germline V gene sequence: CDR1 KGHSH, CDR2 LQKENI. V gave up 1 base and J gave up 3 bases, with 9 bases separating them. This CDR3 is built from 15 residues. As DNA, the CDR3 is TGTGCCAGCTCACCACTGGGAGGAGACACCGGGGAGCTGTTTTTT. This encodes CASSPLGGDTGELFF.

V usage is TRBV4-3 and J usage is TRBJ1-2; maybe TRBD1 (6 bases). The CDR3 totals 14 residues. Looked up from germline, CDR1 is LGHNA and CDR2 is YSLEER. V was pared by 5 bases and J by 0 bases, with 10 bases between. For the CDR3, the DNA is TGCGCCAGCAGCTCCGGGACATCTAACTATGGCTACACCTTC. Protein product: CASSSGTSNYGYTF.

The chain has TRBV28 and TRBJ2-7; 7 bases match TRBD1. V shed 3 bases, J shed 4 bases, and the junction held 12 bases outside the gene matches. The CDR3 is made up of 16 amino acids. The germline V gene encodes CDR1 MDHEN and CDR2 SYDVKM. This chain's CDR3 is CASSFLDRVHQYEQYF. The CDR3 DNA sequence: TGTGCCAGCAGTTTCCTAGACAGGGTTCATCAATACGAGCAGTACTTC. Drawing the rest from reference TRBV28 and TRBJ2-7, the complete variable domain is DVKVTQSSRYLVKRTGEKVFLECVQDMDHENMFWYRQDPGLGLRLIYFSYDVKMKEKGDIPEGYSVSREKKERFSLILESASTNQTSMYLCASSFLDRVHQYEQYFGPGTRLTVT.

The chain joins TRBV30 to TRBJ1-2, with D possibly matching TRBD1 (6 bases). The CDR3 runs to 16 residues. V was trimmed by 3 bases and J by 0 bases, leaving 17 bases between them. Germline V lookup: CDR1 GTSNPN, CDR2 SVGIG (reference sequence). CDR3 in amino acids: CAWSRPGTPTNYGYTF. In nucleotides, the CDR3 is TGTGCCTGGAGCCGGCCCGGGACACCTACTAACTATGGCTACACCTTC.

The rearrangement uses TRBV19 and TRBJ1-4, with TRBD1 matching over 8 bases. Per germline, CDR1 LNHDA and CDR2 SQIVND (reference sequence). This CDR3 is 15 amino acids long. Trimming at V came to 6 bases and at J to 7 bases, leaving 10 bases not matched to a gene. The CDR3 nucleotides are TGTGCCAGTAGCCTACCCCAGGGGGCACGTGAAAAACTGTTTTTT. Translation gives CASSLPQGAREKLFF.

The chain couples TRBV4-1 to TRBJ1-5; D is perhaps TRBD1 (6 bases). Germline CDR1 reads MGHRA; CDR2 reads YSYEKL. CDR3 length equals 17 residues. V lost 1 base, J lost 7 bases, and 20 bases lay in between. DNA of the CDR3: TGCGCCAGCAGCCAAGGTAAAGGGGGGGGCTGGAGACAGCCCCAGCATTTT. Translated: CASSQGKGGGWRQPQHF.

This rearrangement joins TRBV19 to TRBJ2-3; D gene ambiguous. The ends were cut back, 7 bases at V and 1 base at J, with 6 bases in the middle. Germline V gene lookup returns CDR1 LNHDA and CDR2 SQIVND (reference sequence). The CDR3 has 12 residues. This chain's CDR3 is CASNAGTDTQYF. The CDR3 DNA sequence: TGTGCCAGTAATGCGGGCACAGATACGCAGTATTTT.

The rearrangement joins TRBV5-8 to TRBJ1-4, with D unresolved. CDR1 and CDR2 (germline): SGHTS, YDEGEE. The CDR3 loop spans 16 amino acids. Trimming stripped 2 bases from V and 0 bases from J, with 11 bases between. CDR3 bases: TGTGCCAGCAGCTTTGGGCAGACCTCAACTAATGAAAAACTGTTTTTT. The encoded protein is CASSFGQTSTNEKLFF.

The chain joins TRBV19 to TRBJ2-7, with 7 bases aligning to TRBD1. This CDR3 spans 13 amino acids. J gave up 6 bases and V 5 bases, and 7 bases lay outside the gene matches. Germline V gene sequence: CDR1 LNHDA, CDR2 SQIVND (reference sequence). The CDR3, as DNA: TGTGCCAGTAGTTCATACAGGGGATCCGAGCAGTACTTC. Encoded protein: CASSSYRGSEQYF.

The V gene is TRBV4-1, the J gene TRBJ1-6; 11 bases map to TRBD1. V shed 6 bases and J 9 bases; nucleotides not matched to a gene: 4. The CDR3 is 14 amino acids. CDR1 is MGHRA, CDR2 YSYEKL, per germline. The CDR3 nucleotides read TGCGCCAGCAGGCGGGACAGGGGGATTTCACCCCTCCACTTT. This translates into CASRRDRGISPLHF.

This chain uses TRBV30 with TRBJ1-1; tentatively, D is TRBD1 (6 bases). Germline-derived CDR1 and CDR2 are GTSNPN and SVGIG (reference sequence). This CDR3 is 13 amino acids long. Between the trimmed V and J ends, which lost 2 bases and 6 bases, there was a span of 13 bases. The DNA of the CDR3 is TGTGCCTGGAGTTACAGGGCCATCGCTGAAGCTTTCTTT. It yields the protein CAWSYRAIAEAFF.

With regard to this clone: One junction end does not reproduce the germline sequence, and a read error may be involved. The chain couples TRBV24-1 to TRBJ2-5, with 10 nucleotides matching TRBD1. CDR1 and CDR2 from the germline V gene are KGHDR and SFDVKD. The CDR3 covers 15 residues. For the CDR3, the DNA is TGTGCCACCAGTGACGGACAGGGGGTCCAAGAGACCCGGTACTTC. This codes for CATSDGQGVQETRYF.

The rearrangement uses TRBV19 and TRBJ1-2; 8 bases match TRBD1. CDR1 LNHDA and CDR2 SQIVND come from the germline V gene (reference sequence). V shed 5 bases and J 8 bases; nucleotides not matched to a gene: 7. The CDR3 loop spans 13 amino acids. CDR3 protein: CASSPRGPGGYTF. The DNA of the CDR3 is TGTGCCAGTAGTCCCAGGGGGCCGGGAGGCTACACCTTC.

The chain couples TRBV7-7 to TRBJ2-2, with TRBD1 matching over 10 bases. V dropped 4 bases and J dropped 7; count of bases not matched to a gene: 9. In germline, CDR1 is SSHAT, CDR2 FNYEAQ (reference sequence). The CDR3 is 16 residues long. CDR3 nucleotides: TGTGCCAGCAGCTCTTCTCCGGGACAGGGGCTCGGGGAGCTGTTTTTT. This sequence encodes CASSSSPGQGLGELFF.